This TCR beta chain originates from a study of human T cells and chemical hapten exposure. Indicated time point: pre-sensitization, week 0. Treatment: therapeutic diphenylcyclopropenone sensitization with weekly scalp DPC. Suited to DPC and affected by alopecia, the donors ranged from 18 to 70 years old. This clonotype came up many times. Germline CDR1 is MNHNY and CDR2 is SVGAGI (reference sequence). The CDR3 extends over 13 amino acids. Trimming removed 11 bases from V and 4 bases from J; junction bases left unmatched: 10. From the RACE reads, TCRdb called clonotypes with MiXCR, one entry per CDR3 protein. The table has fewer than 50,000 distinct CDR3 sequences, 7.5% to 8% seen once.

The TCR comes from a woman aged 50 to 60 with alopecia areata. Some clones in this sample may be carry-over from other donors' samples. The specimen comprised whole blood, sampled in connection with sensitization to the hapten diphenylcyclopropenone (DPC). The gene calls are TRBV6-6 and TRBJ2-7; TRBD2 matches 8 bases. The CDR3 DNA reads as TGTGCCGGGCGGGTAGCGGGGAGGTACGAGCAGTACTTC. Translating gives CAGRVAGRYEQYF.